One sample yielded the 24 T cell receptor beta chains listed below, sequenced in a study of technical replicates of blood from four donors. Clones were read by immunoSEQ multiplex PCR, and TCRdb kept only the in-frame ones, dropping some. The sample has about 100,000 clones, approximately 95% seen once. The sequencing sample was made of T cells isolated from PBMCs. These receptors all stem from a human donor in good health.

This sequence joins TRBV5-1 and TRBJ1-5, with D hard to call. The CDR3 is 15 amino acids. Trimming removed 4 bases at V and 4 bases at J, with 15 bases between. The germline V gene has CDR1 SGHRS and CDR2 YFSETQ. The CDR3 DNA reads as TGCGCCAGCAGCCCCGGGTCGCTTACTAATCAGCCCCAGCATTTT. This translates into CASSPGSLTNQPQHF.

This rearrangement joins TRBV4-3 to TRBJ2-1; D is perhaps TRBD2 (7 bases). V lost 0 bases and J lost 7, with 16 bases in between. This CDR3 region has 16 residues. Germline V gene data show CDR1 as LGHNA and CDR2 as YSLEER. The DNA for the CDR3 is TGCGCCAGCAGCCAAGATCCAGGGGAGGGCCGTAATGAGCAGTTCTTC. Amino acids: CASSQDPGEGRNEQFF.

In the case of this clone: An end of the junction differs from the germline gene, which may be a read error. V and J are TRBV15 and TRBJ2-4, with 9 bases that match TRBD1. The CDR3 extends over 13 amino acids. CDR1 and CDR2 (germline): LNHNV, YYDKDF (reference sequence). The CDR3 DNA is TGTGCCACCAGCGGAGACAGGGGGGACATTCAGTACTTC. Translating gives CATSGDRGDIQYF.

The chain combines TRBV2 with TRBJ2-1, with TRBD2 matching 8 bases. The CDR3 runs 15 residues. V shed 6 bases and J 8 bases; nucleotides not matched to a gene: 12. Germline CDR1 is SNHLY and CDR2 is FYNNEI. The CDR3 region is CASRKSSGSHYEQFF. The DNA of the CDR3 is TGTGCCAGCAGGAAATCGAGCGGGAGTCATTATGAGCAGTTCTTC.

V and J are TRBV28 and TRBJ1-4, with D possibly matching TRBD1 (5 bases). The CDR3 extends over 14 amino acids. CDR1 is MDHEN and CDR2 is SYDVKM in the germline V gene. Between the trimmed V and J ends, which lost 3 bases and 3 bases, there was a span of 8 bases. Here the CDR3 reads CASSLGGANEKLFF. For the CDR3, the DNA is TGTGCCAGCAGTTTGGGGGGAGCTAATGAAAAACTGTTTTTT.

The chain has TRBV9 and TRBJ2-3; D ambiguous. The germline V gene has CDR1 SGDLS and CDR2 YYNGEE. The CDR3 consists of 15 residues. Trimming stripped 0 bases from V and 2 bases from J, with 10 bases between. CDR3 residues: CASSVGNSFTDTQYF. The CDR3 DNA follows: TGTGCCAGCAGCGTAGGAAATAGTTTCACAGATACGCAGTATTTT. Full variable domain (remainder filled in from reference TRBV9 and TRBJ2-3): DSGVTQTPKHLITATGQRVTLRCSPRSGDLSVYWYQQSLDQGLQFLIQYYNGEERAKGNILERFSAQQFPDLHSELNLSSLELGDSALYFCASSVGNSFTDTQYFGPGTRLTVL.

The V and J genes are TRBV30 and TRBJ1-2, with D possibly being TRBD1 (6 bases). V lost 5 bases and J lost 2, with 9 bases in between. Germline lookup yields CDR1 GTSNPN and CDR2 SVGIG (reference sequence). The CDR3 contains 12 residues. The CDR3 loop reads CAWQGFNYGYTF. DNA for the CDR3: TGTGCCTGGCAGGGGTTCAACTATGGCTACACCTTC.

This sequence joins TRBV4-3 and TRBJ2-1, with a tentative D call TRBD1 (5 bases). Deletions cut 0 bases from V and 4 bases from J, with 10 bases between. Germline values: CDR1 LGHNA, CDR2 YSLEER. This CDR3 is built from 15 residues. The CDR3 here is CASSQDPTAYNEQFF. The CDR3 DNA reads TGCGCCAGCAGCCAAGATCCGACAGCGTACAATGAGCAGTTCTTC.

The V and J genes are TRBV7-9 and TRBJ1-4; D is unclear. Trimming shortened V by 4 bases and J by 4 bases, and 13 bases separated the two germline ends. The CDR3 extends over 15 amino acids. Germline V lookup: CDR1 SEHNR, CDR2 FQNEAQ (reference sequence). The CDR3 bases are TGTGCCAGCAGCTCGGGAACAGTCTATAATGAAAAACTGTTTTTT. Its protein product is CASSSGTVYNEKLFF.

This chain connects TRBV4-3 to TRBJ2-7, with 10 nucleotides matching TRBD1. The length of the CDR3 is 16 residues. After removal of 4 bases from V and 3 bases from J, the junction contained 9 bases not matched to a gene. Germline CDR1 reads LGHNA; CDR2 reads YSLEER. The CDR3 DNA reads TGCGCCAGCAGCCCAGGAACCGGGACAGGGGTCTACGAGCAGTACTTC. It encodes CASSPGTGTGVYEQYF.

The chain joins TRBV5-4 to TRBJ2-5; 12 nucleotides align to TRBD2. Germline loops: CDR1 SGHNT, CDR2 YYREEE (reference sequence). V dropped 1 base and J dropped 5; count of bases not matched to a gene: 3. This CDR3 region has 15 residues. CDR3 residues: CASSLILAGGETQYF. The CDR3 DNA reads TGTGCCAGCAGCTTGATCCTAGCGGGAGGGGAGACCCAGTACTTC.

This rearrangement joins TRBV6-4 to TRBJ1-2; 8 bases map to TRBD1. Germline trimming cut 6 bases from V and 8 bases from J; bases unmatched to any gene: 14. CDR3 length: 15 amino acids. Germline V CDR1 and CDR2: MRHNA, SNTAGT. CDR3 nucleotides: TGTGCCAGCAGGAGAACCTCAGGACAGGGCGGGGGCTACACCTTC. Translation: CASRRTSGQGGGYTF.

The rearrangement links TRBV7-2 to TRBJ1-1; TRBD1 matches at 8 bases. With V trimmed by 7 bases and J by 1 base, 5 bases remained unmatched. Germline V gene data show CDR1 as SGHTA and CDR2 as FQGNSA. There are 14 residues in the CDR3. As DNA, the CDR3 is TGTGCCAGCACCGAGACAGGGGCGAACACTGAAGCTTTCTTT. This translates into CASTETGANTEAFF. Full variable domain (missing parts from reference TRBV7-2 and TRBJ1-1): GAGVSQSPSNKVTEKGKDVELRCDPISGHTALYWYRQSLGQGLEFLIYFQGNSAPDKSGLPSDRFSAERTGGSVSTLTIQRTQQEDSAVYLCASTETGANTEAFFGQGTRLTVV.

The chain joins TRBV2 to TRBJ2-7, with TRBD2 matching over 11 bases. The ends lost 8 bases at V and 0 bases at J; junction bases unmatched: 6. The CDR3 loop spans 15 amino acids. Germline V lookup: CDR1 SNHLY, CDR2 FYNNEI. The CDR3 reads CASQSLAGGSYEQYF. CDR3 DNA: TGTGCCAGCCAATCCCTAGCGGGAGGCTCCTACGAGCAGTACTTC.

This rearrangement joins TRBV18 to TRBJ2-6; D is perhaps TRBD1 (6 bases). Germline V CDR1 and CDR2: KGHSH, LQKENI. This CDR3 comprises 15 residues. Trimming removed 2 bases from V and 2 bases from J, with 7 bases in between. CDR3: CASSPGTTGANVLTF. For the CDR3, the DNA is TGTGCCAGCTCACCAGGGACAACTGGGGCCAACGTCCTGACTTTC. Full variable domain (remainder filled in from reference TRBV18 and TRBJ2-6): NAGVMQNPRHLVRRRGQEARLRCSPMKGHSHVYWYRQLPEEGLKFMVYLQKENIIDESGMPKERFSAEFPKEGPSILRIQQVVRGDSAAYFCASSPGTTGANVLTFGAGSRLTVL.

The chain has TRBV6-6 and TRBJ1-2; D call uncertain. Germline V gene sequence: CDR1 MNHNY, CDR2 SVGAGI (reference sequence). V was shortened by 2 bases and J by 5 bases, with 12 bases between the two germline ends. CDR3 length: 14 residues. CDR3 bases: TGTGCCAGCAGTTACGCCGAGGCTGATTATGGCTACACCTTC. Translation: CASSYAEADYGYTF.

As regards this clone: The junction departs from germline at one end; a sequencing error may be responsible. In DNA form, the CDR3 reads TGTGCCAGCATTTACGGAGGGGCCAAAAACATTCAGTACTTC. It encodes CASIYGGAKNIQYF. The chain recombines TRBV6-6 with TRBJ2-4; D may be TRBD2 (6 bases). This CDR3 region has 14 residues. CDR1 MNHNY and CDR2 SVGAGI come from the germline V gene (reference sequence).

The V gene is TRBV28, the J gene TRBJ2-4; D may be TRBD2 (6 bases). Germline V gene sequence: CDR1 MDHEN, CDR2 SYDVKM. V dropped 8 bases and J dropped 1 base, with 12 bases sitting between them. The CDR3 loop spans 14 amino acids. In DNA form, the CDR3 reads TGTGCCAGCGTCGGACGGGAGGCCAAAAACATTCAGTACTTC. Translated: CASVGREAKNIQYF.

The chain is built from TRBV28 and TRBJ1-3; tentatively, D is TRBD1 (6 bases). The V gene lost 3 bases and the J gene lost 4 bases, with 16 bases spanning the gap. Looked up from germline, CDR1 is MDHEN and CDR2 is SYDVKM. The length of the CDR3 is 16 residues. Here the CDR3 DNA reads TGTGCCAGCAGTTTTCTTACAGGGTCACCGGGAAACACCATATATTTT. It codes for CASSFLTGSPGNTIYF.

The CDR3 sequence is CASSYSLTGYDEQYF. CDR3 nucleotides: TGTGCCAGCAGTTACTCCTTAACAGGGTACGACGAGCAGTACTTC. This sequence joins TRBV6-6 and TRBJ2-7; D might be TRBD1 (6 bases). The CDR3 is made up of 15 amino acids. The germline gives CDR1 MNHNY, CDR2 SVGAGI (reference sequence). V shed 0 bases and J shed 5 bases, with 14 bases lying between them.

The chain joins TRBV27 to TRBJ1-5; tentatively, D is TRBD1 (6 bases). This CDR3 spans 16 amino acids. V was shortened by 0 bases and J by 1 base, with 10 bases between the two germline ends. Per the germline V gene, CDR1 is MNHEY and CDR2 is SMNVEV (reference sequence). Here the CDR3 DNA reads TGTGCCAGCAGTTTATCCCCCAGGGGAAGCAATCAGCCCCAGCATTTT. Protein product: CASSLSPRGSNQPQHF.

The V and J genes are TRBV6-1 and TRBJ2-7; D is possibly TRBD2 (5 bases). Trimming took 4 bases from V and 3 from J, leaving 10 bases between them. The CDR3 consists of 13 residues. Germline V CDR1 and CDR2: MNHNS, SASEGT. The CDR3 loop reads CASSGGWDYEQYF. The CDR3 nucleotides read TGTGCCAGCAGTGGCGGGTGGGACTACGAGCAGTACTTC.

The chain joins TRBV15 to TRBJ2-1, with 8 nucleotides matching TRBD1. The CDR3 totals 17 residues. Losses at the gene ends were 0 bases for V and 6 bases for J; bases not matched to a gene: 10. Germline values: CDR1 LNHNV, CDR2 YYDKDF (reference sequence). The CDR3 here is CATSRDPRDRIRNEQFF. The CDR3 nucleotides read TGTGCCACCAGCAGAGATCCCCGGGACAGGATCCGCAATGAGCAGTTCTTC.

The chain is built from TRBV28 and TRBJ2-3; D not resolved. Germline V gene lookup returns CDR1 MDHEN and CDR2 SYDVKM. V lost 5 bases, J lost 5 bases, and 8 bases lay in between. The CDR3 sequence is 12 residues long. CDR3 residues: CASSLDIDTQYF. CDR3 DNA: TGTGCCAGCAGTCTAGATATAGATACGCAGTATTTT.